These 27 T cell receptor beta chains share one sample of origin, sequenced in a study of regulatory T cells in long-lasting Graves disease. The sample's time point: persistent/refractory GD, antithyroid drugs over 5 years with positive TRAb. The TCR library was made from RNA extracted from PBMCs. TCR beta libraries were built with iRepertoire HTBI primers and Arm-PCR of CDR3 regions. Using its own MiXCR run on the multiplex PCR reads, TCRdb lists one record per CDR3 protein. This sample has a few hundred thousand distinct CDR3 sequences, with approximately 25% found just once. The sequencing used peripheral blood mononuclear cells (PBMCs), collected when the disease was refractory, from a patient treated with antithyroid drugs. All receptors derive from a woman between 40 and 55 years old with Graves disease.

The chain combines TRBV19 with TRBJ1-2, with 8 positions matching TRBD1. This CDR3 region has 13 residues. Trimming cost V 10 bases and J 7 bases; bases outside gene matches: 11. Germline lookup yields CDR1 LNHDA and CDR2 SQIVND (reference sequence). The CDR3 loop reads CATYGSGGGGYTF. CDR3 sequence (DNA): TGTGCCACCTACGGTTCAGGGGGCGGTGGCTACACCTTC.

This clonotype was seen only a few times. The chain uses TRBV5-1 and TRBJ2-7, with unresolved D. V was pared by 1 base and J by 4 bases, with 12 bases between. CDR3 length equals 14 residues. Germline CDR1 reads SGHRS; CDR2 reads YFSETQ. The CDR3 loop reads CASSLQPVKYEQYF. The CDR3 DNA sequence: TGCGCCAGCAGCTTGCAGCCGGTTAAGTACGAGCAGTACTTC.

This clonotype was seen many times. The DNA for the CDR3 is TGTGCCAGCAGTTACTCGATTACAGACCCCACTGAAGCTTTCTTT. Amino acids: CASSYSITDPTEAFF. This chain joins TRBV6-6 and TRBJ1-1, with D hard to call. V was trimmed by 0 bases and J by 4 bases, leaving 12 bases between them. The CDR3 is made up of 15 amino acids. The V gene's germline CDR1 is MNHNY and CDR2 SVGAGI (reference sequence).

This clonotype was counted a few times. The V call is TRBV27, the J call TRBJ1-1; possibly TRBD1 for D (6 bases). The CDR3 has 15 residues. Trimming pared 8 bases from V and 4 bases from J, leaving 20 bases between. The germline CDR1 and CDR2 sequences are MNHEY and SMNVEV (reference sequence). The DNA for the CDR3 is TGTGCCAGCCAAATCGCAGGGGCGCGGTTCACTGAAGCTTTCTTT. This encodes CASQIAGARFTEAFF.

J is TRBJ2-1 and V is TRBV19; TRBD2 agrees at 12 bases. V shed 0 bases, J shed 6 bases, and the junction held 9 bases outside the gene matches. The germline gives CDR1 LNHDA, CDR2 SQIVND (reference sequence). The CDR3 extends over 18 amino acids. The CDR3 nucleotides read TGTGCCAGTAGTATAGATCGTTCCGGACTAGCGGGAATCAATGAGCAGTTCTTC. It specifies CASSIDRSGLAGINEQFF. Complete variable domain (other parts from reference TRBV19 and TRBJ2-1): DGGITQSPKYLFRKEGQNVTLSCEQNLNHDAMYWYRQDPGQGLRLIYYSQIVNDFQKGDIAEGYSVSREKKESFPLTVTSAQKNPTAFYLCASSIDRSGLAGINEQFFGPGTRLTVL.

This clonotype was counted at least ten times. The chain recombines TRBV6-1 with TRBJ1-1; D unresolved. CDR1 MNHNS and CDR2 SASEGT come from the germline V gene. Trimming left V 8 bases short and J 1 base short, with 5 bases between. This CDR3 comprises 11 residues. The CDR3 DNA is TGTGCCAGCCTTGGGAACACTGAAGCTTTCTTT. It codes for CASLGNTEAFF.

This clonotype was picked up many times. An end of the junction does not agree with germline; a read error may underlie this. V is TRBV11-2 and J is TRBJ2-5; TRBD2 matches at 10 bases. Per germline, CDR1 SGHAT and CDR2 FQNNGV. The CDR3 runs to 15 residues. The CDR3 reads CASSLGLAGVETQYF. CDR3 in DNA: TGTGCCAGCAGTTTAGGTCTAGCGGGAGTGGAGACCCAGTACTTC. The variable domain in full, with the rest retrieved from reference TRBV11-2 and TRBJ2-5, is EAGVAQSPRYKIIEKRQSVAFWCNPISGHATLYWYQQILGQGPKLLIQFQNNGVVDDSQLPKDRFSAERLKGVDSTLKIQPAKLEDSAVYLCASSLGLAGVETQYFGPGTRLLVL.

V and J are TRBV27 and TRBJ2-1; perhaps TRBD1 as D (6 bases). The V end lost 5 bases, the J end lost 9 bases, and 11 bases lay between the germline ends. This CDR3 has 12 residues. Germline V gene sequence: CDR1 MNHEY, CDR2 SMNVEV (reference sequence). CDR3 sequence: CASSGRGAEQFF. Written as DNA, the CDR3 is TGTGCCAGCAGTGGCAGGGGAGCTGAGCAGTTCTTC.

V gene TRBV28 combines with J gene TRBJ2-5, with no clear D. The tail of the sequence fits TRBJ2-7 better, so the J call may be wrong. CDR3 length: 16 amino acids. Germline V gives CDR1 MDHEN, CDR2 SYDVKM. This CDR3 reads CASSRPEKVLSYEQYF. The CDR3 region has the DNA TGTGCCAGCAGTCGACCGGAAAAGGTCCTTTCCTACGAGCAGTACTTC.

On this clonotype: One end of the junction varies from germline; a read error may be responsible. The gene calls are TRBV25-1 and TRBJ1-2; D might be TRBD1 (5 bases). Per the germline V gene, CDR1 is MGHDK and CDR2 is SYGVNS. This CDR3 is 14 amino acids long. The CDR3 loop reads CASSVYWVGGGEFF. In DNA form, the CDR3 reads TGTGCCAGCAGTGTTTATTGGGTTGGCGGAGGGGAGTTCTTC.

This clonotype showed up just a few times. The V call is TRBV19, the J call TRBJ1-1; the D is unclear. The CDR3 is made up of 13 amino acids. Trimming pared 3 bases from V and 5 bases from J, leaving 10 bases between. CDR1 and CDR2 from the germline V gene are LNHDA and SQIVND (reference sequence). CDR3 in amino acids: CASSIRGRTEAFF. CDR3 bases: TGTGCCAGTAGTATTAGAGGGAGGACTGAAGCTTTCTTT.

The chain has TRBV7-8 and TRBJ1-4; possibly TRBD1 for D (5 bases). Between the trimmed V and J ends, which lost 8 bases and 1 base, there was a span of 20 bases. This CDR3 comprises 17 residues. Germline V gene sequence: CDR1 SGHVS, CDR2 FQNEAQ. CDR3 loop: CASERDIRTGTNEKLFF. The CDR3 DNA sequence: TGTGCCAGCGAGAGGGATATCAGAACAGGAACTAATGAAAAACTGTTTTTT.

This clonotype came up many times. This chain links TRBV28 with TRBJ1-1; D gene uncertain. V was cut by 7 bases and J by 0 bases, with 6 bases left in between. The CDR3 spans 12 residues. CDR1 is MDHEN, CDR2 SYDVKM, per germline. The CDR3: CASTDMNTEAFF. In DNA, the CDR3 is TGTGCCAGCACCGACATGAACACTGAAGCTTTCTTT.

This clonotype was recorded at least ten times. The gene calls are TRBV11-2 and TRBJ2-7; D gene unclear. This CDR3 has 11 amino acids. Germline V gene lookup returns CDR1 SGHAT and CDR2 FQNNGV. V lost 7 bases and J lost 3, with 7 bases in between. The CDR3 is CASTRNYEQYF. The DNA for the CDR3 is TGTGCCAGCACCCGCAACTACGAGCAGTACTTC.

This clonotype was seen many times. The CDR3 reads CASSISPGSYEQYF. The CDR3 DNA is TGTGCCAGTAGTATTTCGCCGGGGAGCTACGAGCAGTACTTC. The chain links TRBV19 to TRBJ2-7; D might be TRBD2 (5 bases). Between the trimmed V and J ends, which lost 3 bases and 3 bases, there was a span of 12 bases. Germline V CDR1 and CDR2: LNHDA, SQIVND (reference sequence). This CDR3 spans 14 amino acids. The full variable domain, in which reference TRBV19 and TRBJ2-7 provide the parts outside the CDR3, is DGGITQSPKYLFRKEGQNVTLSCEQNLNHDAMYWYRQDPGQGLRLIYYSQIVNDFQKGDIAEGYSVSREKKESFPLTVTSAQKNPTAFYLCASSISPGSYEQYFGPGTRLTVT.

The chain recombines TRBV13 with TRBJ2-1, with 7 bases that match TRBD2. V shed 2 bases and J 5 bases; nucleotides not matched to a gene: 9. There are 16 residues in the CDR3. Germline V gene data show CDR1 as PRHDT and CDR2 as FYEKMQ (reference sequence). The CDR3 nucleotides read TGTGCCAGCAGCTTACTGTGGGAGGGCCTCAACAATGAGCAGTTCTTC. Amino acid sequence: CASSLLWEGLNNEQFF.

The table lists this clonotype with a few counts. The chain links TRBV19 to TRBJ1-5; 11 bases are a match to TRBD1. CDR1 LNHDA and CDR2 SQIVND come from the germline V gene (reference sequence). CDR3 size: 15 residues. The J segment lost 9 bases and the V segment lost 3 bases, leaving 7 bases of the junction unmatched. The CDR3 coding sequence is TGTGCCAGTAGTATCTGGGACAGGGGGTATTCGCCCCAGCATTTT. Translating gives CASSIWDRGYSPQHF.

This clonotype was detected ten times or more. The genes are TRBV7-8 and TRBJ1-1, with D possibly matching TRBD1 (6 bases). Trimming shortened V by 5 bases and J by 5 bases, and 30 bases separated the two germline ends. Germline V CDR1 and CDR2: SGHVS, FQNEAQ. This CDR3 comprises 19 residues. The CDR3 sequence: CASSPRLAAEQGGRTEAFF. For the CDR3, the DNA is TGTGCCAGCAGCCCCAGACTAGCCGCCGAACAGGGAGGGAGGACTGAAGCTTTCTTT.

This clonotype was counted many times. V gene TRBV11-3 combines with J gene TRBJ2-7; a possible D gene is TRBD1 (6 bases). V lost 2 bases, J lost 5 bases, and 10 bases lay in between. The CDR3 extends over 13 amino acids. Germline lookup yields CDR1 SGHNT and CDR2 YENEEA. The CDR3 DNA sequence: TGTGCCAGCAGCTTATGGGCAGGGGACGAGCAGTACTTC. This sequence encodes CASSLWAGDEQYF.

CDR3 sequence reads: CASSYGGTGANVLTF. Here the CDR3 DNA reads TGTGCCAGCAGTTACGGGGGCACTGGGGCCAACGTCCTGACTTTC. V usage is TRBV6-2 or TRBV6-3 and J usage is TRBJ2-6; D perhaps matches TRBD1 (6 bases). Germline V gene lookup returns CDR1 MNHEY and CDR2 SVGEGT. This CDR3 contains 15 residues. The V end lost 2 bases, the J end lost 2 bases, and 7 bases lay between the germline ends.

This clonotype was seen at least ten times. CDR3 nucleotide sequence: TGTGCCAGCCGTCGCCCGGACGGTCGAAGAGAGCAGTACTTC. Translation gives CASRRPDGRREQYF. The gene calls are TRBV6-1 and TRBJ2-7; D gene uncertain. V was cut by 8 bases and J by 7 bases, with 21 bases left in between. The CDR3 is 14 residues long. CDR1 and CDR2 from the germline V gene are MNHNS and SASEGT.

This clonotype came up many times. The V gene is TRBV2, the J gene TRBJ2-5, with 16 bases aligning to TRBD2. The CDR3 length is 16 residues. Germline V lookup: CDR1 SNHLY, CDR2 FYNNEI. V lost 5 bases, J lost 3 bases, and 3 bases stayed unmatched. This CDR3 is CASSKGTSGREETQYF. The CDR3 DNA sequence: TGTGCCAGCAGTAAAGGGACTAGCGGGAGGGAAGAGACCCAGTACTTC. The whole variable domain, remainder taken from reference TRBV2 and TRBJ2-5, is EPEVTQTPSHQVTQMGQEVILRCVPISNHLYFYWYRQILGQKVEFLVSFYNNEISEKSEIFDDQFSVERPDGSNFTLKIRSTKLEDSAMYFCASSKGTSGREETQYFGPGTRLLVL.

V and J are TRBV10-3 and TRBJ1-5; D not resolved. CDR1 and CDR2 (germline): ENHRY, SYGVKD. This CDR3 spans 13 amino acids. V was cut by 7 bases and J by 4 bases, with 11 bases left in between. This CDR3 is CAITKDLNQPQHF. The CDR3 DNA reads TGTGCCATCACAAAAGACCTGAATCAGCCCCAGCATTTT.

This clonotype was seen repeatedly, ten times or more. V is TRBV5-1 and J is TRBJ1-6, with D possibly being TRBD1 (5 bases). The CDR3 runs 15 residues. Trimming removed 2 bases at V and 5 bases at J, with 11 bases between. CDR1 and CDR2 (germline): SGHRS, YFSETQ. This CDR3 is CASSLQERDNSPLHF. The CDR3 nucleotides read TGCGCCAGCAGCTTACAGGAGAGAGATAATTCACCCCTCCACTTT.

This clonotype was seen more than once but under ten times. The chain is built from TRBV7-9 and TRBJ2-5, with D possibly being TRBD1 or TRBD2 (6 bases each). The CDR3 is 16 residues long. The germline V and J ends were trimmed by 5 bases and 1 base, with 17 bases remaining between them. Germline V gene data show CDR1 as SEHNR and CDR2 as FQNEAQ (reference sequence). The CDR3 protein is CASSKRGDGSQETQYF. The CDR3, as DNA: TGTGCCAGCAGCAAGAGGGGGGACGGGAGCCAAGAGACCCAGTACTTC. Combining the CDR3 with reference TRBV7-9 and TRBJ2-5 gives the whole variable domain DTGVSQNPRHKITKRGQNVTFRCDPISEHNRLYWYRQTLGQGPEFLTYFQNEAQLEKSRLLSDRFSAERPKGSFSTLEIQRTEQGDSAMYLCASSKRGDGSQETQYFGPGTRLLVL.

Many counts were recorded for this clonotype. This chain connects TRBV6-1 to TRBJ1-4; 11 bases agree with TRBD1. The germline gives CDR1 MNHNS, CDR2 SASEGT. This CDR3 has 17 residues. V gave up 7 bases and J gave up 5 bases; unmatched junction bases: 12. The DNA of the CDR3 is TGTGCCAGCATCTTAAGGCTGTGGGACAGGGGGAATGAAAAACTGTTTTTT. It yields the protein CASILRLWDRGNEKLFF.

The chain has TRBV4-1 and TRBJ1-1; TRBD1 might be the D (5 bases). V shed 1 base and J shed 7 bases, with 19 bases lying between them. Germline V gene data show CDR1 as MGHRA and CDR2 as YSYEKL. This CDR3 has 16 residues. CDR3: CASSQVGAGKKFEAFF. In DNA form, the CDR3 reads TGCGCCAGCAGCCAAGTTGGGGCAGGGAAGAAATTTGAAGCTTTCTTT.